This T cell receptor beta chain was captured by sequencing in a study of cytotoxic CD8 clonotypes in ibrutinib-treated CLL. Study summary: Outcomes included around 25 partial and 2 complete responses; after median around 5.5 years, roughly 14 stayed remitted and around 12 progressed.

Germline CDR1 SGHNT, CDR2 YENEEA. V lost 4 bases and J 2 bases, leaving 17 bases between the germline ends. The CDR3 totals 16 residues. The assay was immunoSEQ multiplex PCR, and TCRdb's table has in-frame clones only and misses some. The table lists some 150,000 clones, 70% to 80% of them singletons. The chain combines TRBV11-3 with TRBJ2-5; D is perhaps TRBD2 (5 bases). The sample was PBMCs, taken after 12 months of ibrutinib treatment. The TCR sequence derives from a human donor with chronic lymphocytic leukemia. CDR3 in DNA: TGTGCCAGCAGCTCTATACGAGAGCGGATTCAAGAGACCCAGTACTTC. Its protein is CASSSIRERIQETQYF.